This TCR beta chain was observed in a study of long-term antiretroviral therapy in people with HIV. They ran version v3.0 of the immunoSEQ assay at survey level. The repertoire was sequenced with immunoSEQ multiplex PCR; TCRdb's copy has only in-frame clones and lacks some. The profile shows about 23,000 clones, roughly 88% of them singletons. Sequencing was performed on unsorted PBMCs, taken 0.6 years after starting antiretroviral therapy. The source is a man in his sixties with HIV.

CDR3 residues: CASSYSRGRWYEQYF. The CDR3 region has the DNA TGTGCCAGCAGTTACTCGAGAGGGAGGTGGTACGAGCAGTACTTC. The V call is TRBV6-5, the J call TRBJ2-7; tentative D call: TRBD2 (6 bases). The germline CDR1 and CDR2 sequences are MNHEY and SVGAGI. V was pared by 0 bases and J by 4 bases, with 13 bases between. The CDR3 length is 15 residues.